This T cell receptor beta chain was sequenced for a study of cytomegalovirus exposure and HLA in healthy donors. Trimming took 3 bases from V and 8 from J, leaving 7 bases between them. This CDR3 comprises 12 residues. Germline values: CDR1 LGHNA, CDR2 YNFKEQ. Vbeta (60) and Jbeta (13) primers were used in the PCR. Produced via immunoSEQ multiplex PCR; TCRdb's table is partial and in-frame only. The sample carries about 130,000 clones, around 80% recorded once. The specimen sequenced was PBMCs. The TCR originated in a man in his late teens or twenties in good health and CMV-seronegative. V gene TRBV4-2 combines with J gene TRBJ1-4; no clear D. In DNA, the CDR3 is TGTGCCAGCAGCCAGGTAGAAGAAAAACTGTTTTTT. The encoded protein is CASSQVEEKLFF.